The rows below give T cell receptor beta chains drawn from one sample of a study of blood T cell repertoires in COVID-19. Using immunoSEQ multiplex PCR, the repertoire was profiled, and TCRdb retains in-frame clones only, with some absent. Among tens of thousands of clones listed, 65% to 90% were seen once. Source material: peripheral blood. These receptor sequences come from a man aged 35 to 55 with acute or convalescent COVID-19. Each CDR3 is given with its conserved first and last residue. A D gene is named only where the DNA matches it firmly. The listing skips clone size in some rows; elsewhere it reads once, few, many or a size class.

- TRBJ1-2 once TRBV2 CASSEADRGGYTF TGTGCCAGCAGTGAAGCGGACAGAGGCGGCTACACCTTC
- TRBJ1-2 - TRBV2 CASRKTESTNYGYTF TGTGCCAGCAGAAAGACAGAGAGCACTAACTATGGCTACACCTTC
- TRBJ2-3 few TRBV20-1 CSAGTETQYF TGCAGTGCTGGGACTGAGACGCAGTATTTT
- TRBJ1-4 - TRBV28 CASSSTTGIYATNEKLFF TGTGCCAGCAGTTCCACGACCGGGATCTATGCAACTAATGAAAAACTGTTTTTT
- TRBJ1-4 - TRBV18 CASSKNRDGTTNEKLFF TGTGCCAGCTCAAAGAACAGGGATGGAACAACTAATGAAAAACTGTTTTTT
- TRBJ2-7 - TRBV12-3/TRBV12-4 CASSLVGGAEQYF TGTGCCAGCAGTTTAGTTGGAGGAGCCGAGCAGTACTTC
TRBD1 TRBJ1-2 once TRBV19 CASGRTGYDYGYTF TGTGCCAGTGGGCGGACAGGTTATGACTATGGCTACACCTTC
- TRBJ2-3 - TRBV3-1/TRBV3-2 CASSQMGSSHTDTQYF TGTGCCAGCAGCCAAATGGGCAGTTCACACACAGATACGCAGTATTTT
- TRBJ1-5 few TRBV5-5 CASSLGVRGSQPQHF TGTGCCAGCAGCTTGGGAGTCAGGGGAAGTCAGCCCCAGCATTTT
TRBD2 TRBJ2-7 - TRBV9 CASSVGRTSGGYEQYF TGTGCCAGCAGCGTAGGGCGGACTAGCGGGGGCTACGAGCAGTACTTC
- TRBJ1-1 - TRBV3-1/TRBV3-2 CASSQSPIRNTEAFF TGTGCCAGCAGCCAAAGTCCCATTAGGAACACTGAAGCTTTCTTT
- TRBJ1-2 - TRBV5-6 CASSLDPGVLVYTF TGTGCCAGCAGCTTGGATCCAGGGGTCCTCGTCTACACCTTC
TRBD1 TRBJ1-2 - TRBV4-1 CASSQRQGGNYGYTF TGCGCCAGCAGCCAACGACAGGGGGGAAACTATGGCTACACCTTC
- TRBJ1-5 once TRBV28 CASRSDTWRGNQPQHF TGTGCCAGCAGATCCGACACCTGGAGGGGCAATCAGCCCCAGCATTTT
- TRBJ1-1 - TRBV9 CASSVATGTEAFF TGTGCCAGCAGCGTAGCGACGGGAACTGAAGCTTTCTTT
TRBD1 TRBJ1-6 - TRBV27 CASSLGIHRGLTPLHF TGTGCCAGCAGCTTGGGGATCCACAGGGGGTTAACACCCCTCCACTTT
- TRBJ1-1 - TRBV6-1 CASSDMRGTEAFF TGTGCCAGCAGTGATATGAGAGGCACTGAAGCTTTCTTT
TRBD1 TRBJ1-2 - TRBV4-3 CASSLGDRDNNGYTF TGCGCCAGCAGCCTAGGGGACAGGGATAATAATGGCTACACCTTC
TRBD1 TRBJ1-1 - TRBV12-3/TRBV12-4 CASVQTGGTEAFF TGTGCCAGCGTACAAACAGGGGGCACTGAAGCTTTCTTT
TRBD2 TRBJ2-1 few TRBV28 CASSPSLGLAEGQFF TGTGCCAGCAGCCCCAGCTTGGGGCTAGCGGAGGGCCAGTTCTTC
- TRBJ1-3 - TRBV29-1 CSATTPSSGNTIYF TGCAGCGCCACGACACCGAGCTCTGGAAACACCATATATTTT
TRBD2 TRBJ2-5 - TRBV12-5 CASGLVPDGGFQETQYF TGTGCTAGTGGTTTGGTACCGGACGGGGGGTTCCAAGAGACCCAGTACTTC
- TRBJ2-3 - TRBV7-2 CASSRLLSDTQYF TGTGCCAGCAGCAGACTACTTTCAGATACGCAGTATTTT
TRBD2 TRBJ2-5 - TRBV5-1 CASSLGASGTQETQYF TGCGCCAGCAGCTTGGGAGCTAGCGGGACTCAAGAGACCCAGTACTTC
- TRBJ2-6 - TRBV13 CATLHSSGANVLTF TGTGCCACCCTCCACAGCTCTGGGGCCAACGTCCTGACTTTC
- TRBJ2-3 - TRBV24-1 CATSAHSGYTDTQYF TGTGCCACCAGTGCCCACAGCGGCTACACAGATACGCAGTATTTT